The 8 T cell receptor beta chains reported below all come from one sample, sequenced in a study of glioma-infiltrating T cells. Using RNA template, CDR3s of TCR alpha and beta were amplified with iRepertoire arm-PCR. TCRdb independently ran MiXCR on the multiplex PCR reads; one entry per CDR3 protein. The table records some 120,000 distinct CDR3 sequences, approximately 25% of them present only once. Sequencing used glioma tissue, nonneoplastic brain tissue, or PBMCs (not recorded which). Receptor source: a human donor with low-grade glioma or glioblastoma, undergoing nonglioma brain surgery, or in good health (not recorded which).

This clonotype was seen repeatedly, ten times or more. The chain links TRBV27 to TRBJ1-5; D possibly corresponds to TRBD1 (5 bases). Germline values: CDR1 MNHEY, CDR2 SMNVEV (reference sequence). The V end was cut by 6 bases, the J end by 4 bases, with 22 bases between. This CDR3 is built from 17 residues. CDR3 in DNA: TGTGCCAGCAGACCATGGGAGGGCAGGGTAGGAAATCAGCCCCAGCATTTT. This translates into CASRPWEGRVGNQPQHF.

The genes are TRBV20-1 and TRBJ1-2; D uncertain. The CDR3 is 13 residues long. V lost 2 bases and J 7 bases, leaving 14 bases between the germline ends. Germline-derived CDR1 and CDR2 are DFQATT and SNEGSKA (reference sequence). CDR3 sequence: CSARLVILCGYTF. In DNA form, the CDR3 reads TGCAGTGCTAGACTCGTAATCCTCTGTGGCTACACCTTC.

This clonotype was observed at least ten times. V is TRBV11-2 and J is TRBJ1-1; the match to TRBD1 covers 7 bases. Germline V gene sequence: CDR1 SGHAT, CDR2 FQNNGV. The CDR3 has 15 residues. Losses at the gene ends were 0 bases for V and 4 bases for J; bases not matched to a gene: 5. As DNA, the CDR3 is TGTGCCAGCAGCTTAGATCAAGCAGGGGGCACTGAAGCTTTCTTT. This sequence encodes CASSLDQAGGTEAFF.

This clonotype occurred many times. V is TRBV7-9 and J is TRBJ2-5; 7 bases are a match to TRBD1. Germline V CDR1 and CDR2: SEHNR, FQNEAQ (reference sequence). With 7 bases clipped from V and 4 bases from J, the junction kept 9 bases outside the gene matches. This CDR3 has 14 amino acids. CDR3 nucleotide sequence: TGTGCCAGCAACCCACCGGGACAGCTAGAGACCCAGTACTTC. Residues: CASNPPGQLETQYF. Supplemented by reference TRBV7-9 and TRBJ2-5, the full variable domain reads DTGVSQNPRHKITKRGQNVTFRCDPISEHNRLYWYRQTLGQGPEFLTYFQNEAQLEKSRLLSDRFSAERPKGSFSTLEIQRTEQGDSAMYLCASNPPGQLETQYFGPGTRLLVL.

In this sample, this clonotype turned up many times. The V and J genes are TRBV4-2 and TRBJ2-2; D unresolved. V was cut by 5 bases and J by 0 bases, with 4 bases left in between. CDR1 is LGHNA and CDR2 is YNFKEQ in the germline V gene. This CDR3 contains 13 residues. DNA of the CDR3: TGTGCCAGCAGCGGAGCGAACACCGGGGAGCTGTTTTTT. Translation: CASSGANTGELFF.

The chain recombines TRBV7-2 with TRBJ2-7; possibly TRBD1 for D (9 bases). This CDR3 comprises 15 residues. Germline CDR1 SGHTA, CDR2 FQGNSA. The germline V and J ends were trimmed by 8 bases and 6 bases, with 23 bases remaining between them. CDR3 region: CASGLAGQGTSEQYF. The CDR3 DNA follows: TGTGCCAGCGGCCTGGCCGGACAGGGGACTAGCGAGCAGTACTTC.

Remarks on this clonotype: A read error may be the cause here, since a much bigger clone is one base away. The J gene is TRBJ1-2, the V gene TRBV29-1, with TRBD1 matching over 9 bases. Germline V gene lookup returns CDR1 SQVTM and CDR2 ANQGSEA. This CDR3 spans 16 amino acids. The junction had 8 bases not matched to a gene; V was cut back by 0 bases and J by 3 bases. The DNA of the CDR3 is TGCAGCGTTGAAGATCACGACAGGGGGAAAGACTATGGCTACACCTTC. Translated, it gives CSVEDHDRGKDYGYTF.

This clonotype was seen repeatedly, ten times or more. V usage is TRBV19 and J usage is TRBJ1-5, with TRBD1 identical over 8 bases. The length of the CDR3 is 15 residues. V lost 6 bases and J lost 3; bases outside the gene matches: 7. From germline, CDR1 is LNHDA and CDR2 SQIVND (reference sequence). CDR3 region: CASSLTGGTNQPQHF. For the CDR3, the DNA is TGTGCCAGTAGCTTAACAGGGGGAACCAATCAGCCCCAGCATTTT. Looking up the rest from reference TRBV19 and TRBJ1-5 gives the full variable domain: DGGITQSPKYLFRKEGQNVTLSCEQNLNHDAMYWYRQDPGQGLRLIYYSQIVNDFQKGDIAEGYSVSREKKESFPLTVTSAQKNPTAFYLCASSLTGGTNQPQHFGDGTRLSIL.